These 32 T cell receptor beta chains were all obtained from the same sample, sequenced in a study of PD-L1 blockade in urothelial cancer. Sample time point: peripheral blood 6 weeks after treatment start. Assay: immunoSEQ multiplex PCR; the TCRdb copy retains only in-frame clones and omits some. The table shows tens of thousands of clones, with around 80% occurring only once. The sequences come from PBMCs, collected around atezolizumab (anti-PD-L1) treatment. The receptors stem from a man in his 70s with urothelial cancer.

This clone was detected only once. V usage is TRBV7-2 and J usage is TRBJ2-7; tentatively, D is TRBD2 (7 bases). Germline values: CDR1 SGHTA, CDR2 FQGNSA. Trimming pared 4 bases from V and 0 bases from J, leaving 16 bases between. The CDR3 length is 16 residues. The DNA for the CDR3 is TGTGCCAGCAGCTCCCGTAGGGGGGGGAGCTCCTACGAGCAGTACTTC. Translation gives CASSSRRGGSSYEQYF.

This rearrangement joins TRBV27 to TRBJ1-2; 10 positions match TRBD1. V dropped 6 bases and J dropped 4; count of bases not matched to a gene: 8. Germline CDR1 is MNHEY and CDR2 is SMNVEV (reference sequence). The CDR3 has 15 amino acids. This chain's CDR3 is CASSTGTGEFYGYTF. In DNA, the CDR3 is TGTGCCAGCAGCACCGGGACAGGGGAATTCTATGGCTACACCTTC.

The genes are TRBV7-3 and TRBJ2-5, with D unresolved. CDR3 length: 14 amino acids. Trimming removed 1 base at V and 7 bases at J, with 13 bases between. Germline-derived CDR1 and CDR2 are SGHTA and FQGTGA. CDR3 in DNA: TGTGCCAGCAGCTTAAGCTCTGGCTCGGGGACCCAGTACTTC. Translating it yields CASSLSSGSGTQYF.

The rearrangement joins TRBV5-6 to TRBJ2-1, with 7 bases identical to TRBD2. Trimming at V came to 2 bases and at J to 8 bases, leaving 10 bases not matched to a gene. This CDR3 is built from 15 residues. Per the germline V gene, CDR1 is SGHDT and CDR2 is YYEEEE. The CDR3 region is CASSLGAGVGYEQFF. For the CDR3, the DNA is TGTGCCAGCAGCTTAGGCGCGGGAGTAGGCTATGAGCAGTTCTTC.

The CDR3, as DNA: TGTGCCAGTAGTGGGGCACTGAACACTGAAGCTTTCTTT. Its translation is CASSGALNTEAFF. V usage is TRBV19 and J usage is TRBJ1-1; tentative D call: TRBD1 (5 bases). Per germline, CDR1 LNHDA and CDR2 SQIVND (reference sequence). The CDR3 spans 13 residues. The ends were cut back, 5 bases at V and 0 bases at J, with 7 bases in the middle. The full variable domain, rest sourced from reference TRBV19 and TRBJ1-1, is DGGITQSPKYLFRKEGQNVTLSCEQNLNHDAMYWYRQDPGQGLRLIYYSQIVNDFQKGDIAEGYSVSREKKESFPLTVTSAQKNPTAFYLCASSGALNTEAFFGQGTRLTVV.

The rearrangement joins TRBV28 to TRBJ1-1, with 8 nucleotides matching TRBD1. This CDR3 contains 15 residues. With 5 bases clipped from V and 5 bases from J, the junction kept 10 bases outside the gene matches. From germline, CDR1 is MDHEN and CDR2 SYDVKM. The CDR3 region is CASSLRTGSGTEAFF. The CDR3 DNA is TGTGCCAGCAGTCTAAGGACAGGGTCAGGGACTGAAGCTTTCTTT.

The CDR3 DNA follows: TGTGCCAGCTCCGGGACAGGGTCCCACACAGATACGCAGTATTTT. Translation gives CASSGTGSHTDTQYF. The chain combines TRBV6-1 with TRBJ2-3, with 9 bases aligning to TRBD1. Germline CDR1 and CDR2: MNHNS and SASEGT. The CDR3 contains 15 residues. After removal of 8 bases from V and 2 bases from J, the junction contained 8 bases not matched to a gene.

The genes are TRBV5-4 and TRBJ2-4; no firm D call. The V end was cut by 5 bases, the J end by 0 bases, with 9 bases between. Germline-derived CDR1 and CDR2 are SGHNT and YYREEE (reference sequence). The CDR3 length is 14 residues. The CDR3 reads CASSPSVAKNIQYF. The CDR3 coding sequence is TGTGCCAGCAGTCCATCAGTAGCCAAAAACATTCAGTACTTC.

DNA of the CDR3: TGTGCCAGCTCACCACCCCGGGGGACCGAGGATGAGCAGTTCTTC. Its protein product is CASSPPRGTEDEQFF. The chain couples TRBV18 to TRBJ2-1; D is perhaps TRBD2 (6 bases). The CDR3 consists of 15 residues. Looked up from germline, CDR1 is KGHSH and CDR2 is LQKENI. V lost 0 bases and J lost 8, with 14 bases in between.

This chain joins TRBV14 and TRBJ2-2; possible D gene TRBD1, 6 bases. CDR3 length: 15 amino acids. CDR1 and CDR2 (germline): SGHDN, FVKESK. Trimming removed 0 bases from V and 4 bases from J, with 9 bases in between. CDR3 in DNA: TGTGCCAGCAGCCAAGACCGGACAGCCACCGGGGAGCTGTTTTTT. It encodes CASSQDRTATGELFF.

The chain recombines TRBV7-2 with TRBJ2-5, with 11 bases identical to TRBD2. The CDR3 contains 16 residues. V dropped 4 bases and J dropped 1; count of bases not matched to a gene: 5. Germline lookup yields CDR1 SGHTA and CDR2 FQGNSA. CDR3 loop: CASSSGLAGAQETQYF. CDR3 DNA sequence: TGTGCCAGCAGCTCCGGACTAGCGGGCGCCCAAGAGACCCAGTACTTC.

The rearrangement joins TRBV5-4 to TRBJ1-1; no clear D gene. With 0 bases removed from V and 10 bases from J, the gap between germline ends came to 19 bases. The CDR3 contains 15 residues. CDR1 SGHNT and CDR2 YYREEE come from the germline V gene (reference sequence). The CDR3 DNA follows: TGTGCCAGCAGCTTGGCGGTTGGGCGGGCCCAACGAGCTTTCTTT. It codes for CASSLAVGRAQRAFF.

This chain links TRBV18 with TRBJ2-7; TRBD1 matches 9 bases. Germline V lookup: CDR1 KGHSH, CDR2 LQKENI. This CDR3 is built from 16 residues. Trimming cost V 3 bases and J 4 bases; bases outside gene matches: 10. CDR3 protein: CASSPPGTGTLYEQYF. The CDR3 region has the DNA TGTGCCAGCTCACCTCCCGGGACAGGGACCTTATACGAGCAGTACTTC.

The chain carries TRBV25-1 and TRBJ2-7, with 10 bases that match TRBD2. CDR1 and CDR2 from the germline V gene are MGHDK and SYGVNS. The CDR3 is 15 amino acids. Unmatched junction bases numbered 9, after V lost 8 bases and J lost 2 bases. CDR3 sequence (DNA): TGTGCCAGCTTGGAGGGGACTAGCGACACCTACGAGCAGTACTTC. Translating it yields CASLEGTSDTYEQYF.

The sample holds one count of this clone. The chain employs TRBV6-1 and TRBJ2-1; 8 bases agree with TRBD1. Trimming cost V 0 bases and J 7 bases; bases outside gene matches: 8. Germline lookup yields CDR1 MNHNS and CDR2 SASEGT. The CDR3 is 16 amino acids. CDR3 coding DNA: TGTGCCAGCAGTGAAGCGTACCGGACAGGGCGGAATGAGCAGTTCTTC. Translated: CASSEAYRTGRNEQFF.

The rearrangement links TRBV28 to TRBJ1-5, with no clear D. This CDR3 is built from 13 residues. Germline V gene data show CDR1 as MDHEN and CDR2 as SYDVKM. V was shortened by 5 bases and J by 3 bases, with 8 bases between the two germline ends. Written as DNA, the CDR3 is TGTGCCAGCAGTCCCTATACCAATCAGCCCCAGCATTTT. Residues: CASSPYTNQPQHF. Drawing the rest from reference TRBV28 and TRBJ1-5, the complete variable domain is DVKVTQSSRYLVKRTGEKVFLECVQDMDHENMFWYRQDPGLGLRLIYFSYDVKMKEKGDIPEGYSVSREKKERFSLILESASTNQTSMYLCASSPYTNQPQHFGDGTRLSIL.

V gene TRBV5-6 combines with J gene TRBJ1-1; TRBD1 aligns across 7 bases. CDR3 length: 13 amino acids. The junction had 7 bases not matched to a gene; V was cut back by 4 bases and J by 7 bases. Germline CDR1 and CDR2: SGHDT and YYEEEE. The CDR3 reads CASSTRQGYEAFF. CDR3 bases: TGTGCCAGCAGCACGAGACAGGGATATGAAGCTTTCTTT.

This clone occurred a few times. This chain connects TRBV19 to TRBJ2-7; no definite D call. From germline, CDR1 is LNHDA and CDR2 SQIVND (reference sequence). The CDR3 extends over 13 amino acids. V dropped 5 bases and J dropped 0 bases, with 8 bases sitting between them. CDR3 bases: TGTGCCAGTAGTTACACATTCTCCTACGAGCAGTACTTC. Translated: CASSYTFSYEQYF. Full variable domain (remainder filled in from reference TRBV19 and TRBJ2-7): DGGITQSPKYLFRKEGQNVTLSCEQNLNHDAMYWYRQDPGQGLRLIYYSQIVNDFQKGDIAEGYSVSREKKESFPLTVTSAQKNPTAFYLCASSYTFSYEQYFGPGTRLTVT.

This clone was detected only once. The CDR3 reads CSVNSGTANTGELFF. Written as DNA, the CDR3 is TGCAGCGTTAATTCCGGGACAGCGAACACCGGGGAGCTGTTTTTT. The chain employs TRBV29-1 and TRBJ2-2, with TRBD1 matching 7 bases. This CDR3 is 15 amino acids long. Germline-derived CDR1 and CDR2 are SQVTM and ANQGSEA. Trimming at V came to 5 bases and at J to 0 bases, leaving 6 bases not matched to a gene.

The CDR3 DNA reads TGTGCCAGCAGCTCACTAGCGGGAGGGCCGGGACGCAGCACAGATACGCAGTATTTT. Translated: CASSSLAGGPGRSTDTQYF. The rearrangement links TRBV7-9 to TRBJ2-3; 13 nucleotides agree with TRBD2. With V trimmed by 4 bases and J by 0 bases, 10 bases remained unmatched. CDR1 is SEHNR, CDR2 FQNEAQ, per germline (reference sequence). The CDR3 consists of 19 residues.

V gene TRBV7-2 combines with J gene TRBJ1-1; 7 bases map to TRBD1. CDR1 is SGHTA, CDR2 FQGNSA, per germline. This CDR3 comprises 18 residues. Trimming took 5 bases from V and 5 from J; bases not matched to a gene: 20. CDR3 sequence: CASSPGGWGARSRTEAFF. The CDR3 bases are TGTGCCAGCAGCCCAGGGGGGTGGGGGGCGCGAAGTAGGACTGAAGCTTTCTTT.

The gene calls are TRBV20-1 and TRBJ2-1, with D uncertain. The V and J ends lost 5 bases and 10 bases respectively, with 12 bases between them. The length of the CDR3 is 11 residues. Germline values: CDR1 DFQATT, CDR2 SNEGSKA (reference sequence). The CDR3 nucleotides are TGCAGTGCTTCTGAGCCTTGGGAGCAGTTCTTC. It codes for CSASEPWEQFF.

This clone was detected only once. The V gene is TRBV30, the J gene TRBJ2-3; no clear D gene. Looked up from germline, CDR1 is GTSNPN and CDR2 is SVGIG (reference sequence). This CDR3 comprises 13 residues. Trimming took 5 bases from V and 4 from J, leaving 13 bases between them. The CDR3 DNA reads TGTGCCTGGGGCAGGATTGGTCCAGATACGCAGTATTTT. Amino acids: CAWGRIGPDTQYF.

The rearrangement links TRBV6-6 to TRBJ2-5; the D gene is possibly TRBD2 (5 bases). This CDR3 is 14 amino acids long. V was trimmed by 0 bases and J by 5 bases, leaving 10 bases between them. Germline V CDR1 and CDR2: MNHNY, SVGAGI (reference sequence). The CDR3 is CASSYSWERETQYF. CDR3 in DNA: TGTGCCAGCAGTTACTCGTGGGAGCGGGAGACCCAGTACTTC.

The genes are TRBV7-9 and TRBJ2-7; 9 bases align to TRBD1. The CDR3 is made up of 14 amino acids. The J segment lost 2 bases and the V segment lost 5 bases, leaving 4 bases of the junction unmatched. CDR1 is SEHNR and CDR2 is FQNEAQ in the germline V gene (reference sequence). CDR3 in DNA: TGTGCCAGCAGCCCAAACAGGGGGCCCTACGAGCAGTACTTC. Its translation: CASSPNRGPYEQYF.

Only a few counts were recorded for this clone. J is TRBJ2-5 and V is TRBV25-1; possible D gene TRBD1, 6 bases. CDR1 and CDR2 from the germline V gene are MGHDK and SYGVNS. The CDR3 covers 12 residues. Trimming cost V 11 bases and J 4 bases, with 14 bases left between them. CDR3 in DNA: TGTGCCGGCGCGACAGGAGGAGAGACCCAGTACTTC. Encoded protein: CAGATGGETQYF.

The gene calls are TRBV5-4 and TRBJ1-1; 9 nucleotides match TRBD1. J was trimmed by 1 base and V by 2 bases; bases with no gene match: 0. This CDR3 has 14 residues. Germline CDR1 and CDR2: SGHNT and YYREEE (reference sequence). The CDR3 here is CASSLQGANTEAFF. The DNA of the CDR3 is TGTGCCAGCAGCTTACAGGGGGCGAACACTGAAGCTTTCTTT.

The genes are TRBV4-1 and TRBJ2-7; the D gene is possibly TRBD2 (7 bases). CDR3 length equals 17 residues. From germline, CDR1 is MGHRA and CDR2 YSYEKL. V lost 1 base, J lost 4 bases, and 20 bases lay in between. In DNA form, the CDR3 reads TGCGCCAGCAGCCAAGCCGTCGAGGGGGGCGGGAGTTACGAGCAGTACTTC. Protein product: CASSQAVEGGGSYEQYF.

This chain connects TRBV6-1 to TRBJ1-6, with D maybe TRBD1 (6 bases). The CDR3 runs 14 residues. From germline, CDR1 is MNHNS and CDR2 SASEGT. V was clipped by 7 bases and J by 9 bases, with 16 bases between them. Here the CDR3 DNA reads TGTGCCAGCACCCTATTGACAGGAAGTTCACCCCTCCACTTT. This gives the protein CASTLLTGSSPLHF.

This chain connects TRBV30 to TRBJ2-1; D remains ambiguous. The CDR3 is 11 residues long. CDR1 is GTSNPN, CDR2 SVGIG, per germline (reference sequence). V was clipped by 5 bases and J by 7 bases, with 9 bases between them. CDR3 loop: CAWDSTNEQFF. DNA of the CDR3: TGTGCCTGGGACTCTACTAATGAGCAGTTCTTC. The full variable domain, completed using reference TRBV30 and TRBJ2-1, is SQTIHQWPATLVQPVGSPLSLECTVEGTSNPNLYWYRQAAGRGLQLLFYSVGIGQISSEVPQNLSASRPQDRQFILSSKKLLLSDSGFYLCAWDSTNEQFFGPGTRLTVL.

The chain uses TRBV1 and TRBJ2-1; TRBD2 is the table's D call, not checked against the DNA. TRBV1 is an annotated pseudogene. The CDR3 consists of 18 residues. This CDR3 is CTSSPDGLAGRTYNEQFF. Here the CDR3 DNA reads TGCACCAGCAGCCCCGACGGACTAGCGGGCCGTACCTACAATGAGCAGTTCTTC.

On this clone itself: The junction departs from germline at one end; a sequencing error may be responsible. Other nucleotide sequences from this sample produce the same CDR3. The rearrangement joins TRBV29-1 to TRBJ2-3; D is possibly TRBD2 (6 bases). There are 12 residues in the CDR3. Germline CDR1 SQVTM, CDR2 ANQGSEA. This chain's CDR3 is CSVAAGRGTQYF. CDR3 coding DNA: TGCAGCGTTGCCGCCGGGCGGGGTACGCAATATTTT.